This TCR beta chain was identified in a study of chemoradiotherapy in HPV16-positive cancers. Repeated repertoire sampling spanned the course of chemoradiotherapy. Concerning this clone: What it binds is unknown.

TCRdb's copy holds only in-frame clones and misses some; the assay was immunoSEQ multiplex PCR. The sample has tens of thousands of clones, roughly 92% seen once. This CDR3 is 15 amino acids long. Germline V lookup: CDR1 SGHTA, CDR2 FQGNSA. V dropped 2 bases and J dropped 1; count of bases not matched to a gene: 2. The study's findings and limits: In HPV16-positive patients, HPV-responsive T-cell expansion tracked better recurrence-free survival. HPV-specific T cells were functionally defined from only two HPV16-positive patients. Candidate HPV-specific clones and E7-related TCR motifs grew in tumor during treatment.

Here the sequenced sample was blood, taken from a patient who underwent chemoradiotherapy. V usage is TRBV7-2 and J usage is TRBJ2-5; 9 bases are a match to TRBD2. The receptor was derived from a human donor with HPV-associated anogenital cancer. The CDR3 coding sequence is TGTGCCAGCAGCTTATCTAGCGGGGTCCAAGAGACCCAGTACTTC. Encoded protein: CASSLSSGVQETQYF.